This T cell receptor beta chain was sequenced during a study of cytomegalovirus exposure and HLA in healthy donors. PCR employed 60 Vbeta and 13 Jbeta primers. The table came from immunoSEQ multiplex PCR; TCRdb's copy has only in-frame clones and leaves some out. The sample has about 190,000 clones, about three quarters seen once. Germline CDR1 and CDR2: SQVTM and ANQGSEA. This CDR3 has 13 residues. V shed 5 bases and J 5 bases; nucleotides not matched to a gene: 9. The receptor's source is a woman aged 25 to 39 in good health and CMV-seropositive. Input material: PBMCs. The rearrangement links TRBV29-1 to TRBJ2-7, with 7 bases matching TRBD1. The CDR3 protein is CSVRRQGRNEQYF. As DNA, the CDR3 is TGCAGCGTTAGGAGACAGGGTCGGAACGAGCAGTACTTC.